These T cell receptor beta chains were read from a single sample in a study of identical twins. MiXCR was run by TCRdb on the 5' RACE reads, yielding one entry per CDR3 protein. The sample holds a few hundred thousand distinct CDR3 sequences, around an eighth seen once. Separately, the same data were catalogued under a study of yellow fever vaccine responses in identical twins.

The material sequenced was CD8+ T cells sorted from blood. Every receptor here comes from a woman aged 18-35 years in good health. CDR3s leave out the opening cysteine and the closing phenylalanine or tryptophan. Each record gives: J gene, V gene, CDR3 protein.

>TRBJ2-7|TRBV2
ASNRRGTYEQY
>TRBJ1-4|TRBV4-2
ASSQEDRGTEKLF
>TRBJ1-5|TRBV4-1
ASSPTLLVSNQPQH
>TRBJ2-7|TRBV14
ASSQEKARDEQY
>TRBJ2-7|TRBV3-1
ASSQGGAGEGVEQY
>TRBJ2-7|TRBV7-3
ASSGRLAGIPYEQY
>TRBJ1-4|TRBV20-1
SAQQGAGKLF
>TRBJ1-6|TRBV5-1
ASSLDPEDSPLH
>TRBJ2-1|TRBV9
ASSVGGGAYEQF
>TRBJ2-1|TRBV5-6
ASSWPGQLYNEQF
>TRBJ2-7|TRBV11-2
ASSSGPGGYEQY
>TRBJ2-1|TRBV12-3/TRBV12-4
ASSFMDEQF
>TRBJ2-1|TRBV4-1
ASSQVASGGNEEF
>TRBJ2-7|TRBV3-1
ASSLSGSNYEQY
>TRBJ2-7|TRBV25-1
ASTGEGYEQY
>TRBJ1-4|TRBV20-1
SARVTANEKLF
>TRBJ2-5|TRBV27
ASSLAWSGTQY
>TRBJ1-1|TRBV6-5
ASSYGRVTEAF
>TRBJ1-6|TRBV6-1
ATGGLSYNSPLH
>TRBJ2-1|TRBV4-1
ASRYSGEQF
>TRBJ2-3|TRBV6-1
ASSTTGLRDTQY
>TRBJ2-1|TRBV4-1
ASSPEGGSYNEQF
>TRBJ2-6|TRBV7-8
ASSPRDRGPEGGANVLT
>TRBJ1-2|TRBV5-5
ASSQDSSFSPNYGYT
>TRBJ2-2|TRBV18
ASSPGDRKNTGELF
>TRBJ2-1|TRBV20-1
SARGTSGDYNEQF
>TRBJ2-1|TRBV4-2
ASSQEVGYNEQF
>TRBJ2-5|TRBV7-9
ATGRAGLTQETQY
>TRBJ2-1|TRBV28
ASSLRFELAGGYEQF
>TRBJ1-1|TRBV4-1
ASSPGQEAF
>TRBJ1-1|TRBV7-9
ASSLAGSIEAF